The TCR beta chain described here comes from a study of OX40 agonist ivuxolimab in advanced cancers. About the study: Prior checkpoint blockade (anti-PD-1, anti-PD-L1 or anti-CTLA-4) was permitted; approximately 44% had it.

V was pared by 5 bases and J by 1 base, with 1 base of the junction left unmatched. Germline-derived CDR1 and CDR2 are MNHNY and SVGAGI (reference sequence). This CDR3 has 14 amino acids. This clone was observed a single time. What it binds is unknown. Study-level results: CD8+ T cells showed, on average, more clonal expansion than CD4+ cells.

TCRdb's table, derived via immunoSEQ multiplex PCR, lists solely in-frame clones and lacks some. The sample includes more than 45,000 clones, about 88% of them seen just once. This TCR derives from an adult with an advanced solid tumor such as melanoma, head and neck, liver or kidney cancer. The V call is TRBV6-6, the J call TRBJ1-4, with 7 positions matching TRBD1. Sequencing used CD4+ or CD8+ T cells sorted from blood, obtained in a trial of the OX40 agonist ivuxolimab. Written as DNA, the CDR3 is TGTGCCAGCAGTCACAGGGGAACTAATGAAAAACTGTTTTTT. Translated: CASSHRGTNEKLFF.